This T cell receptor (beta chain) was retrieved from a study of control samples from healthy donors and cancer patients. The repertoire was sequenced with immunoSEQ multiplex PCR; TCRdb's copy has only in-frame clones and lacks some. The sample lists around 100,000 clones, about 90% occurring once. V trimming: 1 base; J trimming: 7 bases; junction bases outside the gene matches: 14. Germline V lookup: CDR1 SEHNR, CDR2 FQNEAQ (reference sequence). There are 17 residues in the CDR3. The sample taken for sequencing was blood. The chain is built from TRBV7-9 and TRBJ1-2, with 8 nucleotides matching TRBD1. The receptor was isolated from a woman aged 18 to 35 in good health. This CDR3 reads CASSLVPSGTGRGGYTF. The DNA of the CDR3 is TGTGCCAGCAGCTTAGTTCCCTCCGGGACAGGTAGAGGTGGCTACACCTTC.